This entry lists 30 T cell receptor beta chains sequenced from one sample in a study of graft-versus-host responses after intestinal transplantation. The antigens of these receptors remain unknown. TCRdb keeps only in-frame clones here, not all; method: immunoSEQ multiplex PCR. Found here are about 100,000 clones, approximately 88% of them singletons; the top ten hold 0.6% to 0.8%. Sequences were derived from unstimulated CD4+ T cells sorted from spleen or lymph node cells, sampled before transplant. Receptors originate from a human donor who was the organ donor for an intestinal transplant.

CDR3 amino acids: CATAPGGQANQPQHF. The DNA of the CDR3 is TGTGCCACCGCCCCGGGGGGACAAGCAAATCAGCCCCAGCATTTT. The chain combines TRBV10-3 with TRBJ1-5; D may be TRBD1 (6 bases). The CDR3 is made up of 15 amino acids. In germline, CDR1 is ENHRY, CDR2 SYGVKD. Between the trimmed V and J ends, which lost 10 bases and 4 bases, there was a span of 20 bases.

The rearrangement links TRBV4-2 to TRBJ1-2, with a weak D call TRBD1 (6 bases). Germline values: CDR1 LGHNA, CDR2 YNFKEQ. V was cut by 3 bases and J by 8 bases, with 16 bases left in between. This CDR3 region has 14 residues. CDR3 protein: CASSQTAGVRGYTF. The CDR3 bases are TGTGCCAGCAGCCAGACGGCAGGGGTAAGGGGCTACACCTTC.

V usage is TRBV6-1 and J usage is TRBJ1-2, with TRBD1 as a possible D gene (5 bases). Between the trimmed V and J ends, which lost 6 bases and 0 bases, there was a span of 11 bases. Germline-derived CDR1 and CDR2 are MNHNS and SASEGT. The CDR3 length is 14 residues. Written as DNA, the CDR3 is TGTGCCAGCAGGCGAGGGGTCCCTAACTATGGCTACACCTTC. Its protein is CASRRGVPNYGYTF.

This chain joins TRBV6-1 and TRBJ2-7; 7 nucleotides line up with TRBD2. Germline trimming cut 8 bases from V and 7 bases from J; bases unmatched to any gene: 11. Germline V gives CDR1 MNHNS, CDR2 SASEGT. The CDR3 is 13 residues long. The CDR3 sequence: CASWGGVRYEQYF. The CDR3 nucleotides are TGTGCCAGCTGGGGGGGAGTCCGATATGAGCAGTACTTC.

This rearrangement joins TRBV11-1 to TRBJ2-3; D is possibly TRBD2 (5 bases). CDR1 is SGHAT, CDR2 FQDESV, per germline (reference sequence). With 5 bases removed from V and 4 bases from J, the gap between germline ends came to 16 bases. The CDR3 contains 15 residues. The CDR3 DNA sequence: TGTGCCAGCAGCCGATCGGGGAGCACCGCAGATACGCAGTATTTT. Translating it yields CASSRSGSTADTQYF.

The chain carries TRBV18 and TRBJ1-6; no clear D gene. Between the trimmed V and J ends, which lost 4 bases and 0 bases, there was a span of 7 bases. The germline CDR1 and CDR2 sequences are KGHSH and LQKENI. The CDR3 contains 15 residues. The CDR3 sequence is CASSQTSSYNSPLHF. The CDR3 DNA follows: TGTGCCAGCTCACAAACGAGCTCCTATAATTCACCCCTCCACTTT.

The chain has TRBV6-5 and TRBJ1-2; unclear D gene. The CDR3 has 10 residues. Trimming shortened V by 7 bases and J by 8 bases, and 8 bases separated the two germline ends. Germline values: CDR1 MNHEY, CDR2 SVGAGI. CDR3 sequence reads: CASKGSGYTF. CDR3 sequence (DNA): TGTGCCAGCAAAGGCAGCGGCTACACCTTC.

The chain carries TRBV9 and TRBJ1-1; TRBD1 might be the D (5 bases). The CDR3 length is 15 residues. The germline CDR1 and CDR2 sequences are SGDLS and YYNGEE. V was shortened by 2 bases and J by 4 bases, with 15 bases between the two germline ends. The CDR3: CASSVRPGTGTEAFF. The CDR3 nucleotides read TGTGCCAGCAGCGTCAGGCCAGGGACGGGCACTGAAGCTTTCTTT. Drawing the rest from reference TRBV9 and TRBJ1-1, the complete variable domain is DSGVTQTPKHLITATGQRVTLRCSPRSGDLSVYWYQQSLDQGLQFLIQYYNGEERAKGNILERFSAQQFPDLHSELNLSSLELGDSALYFCASSVRPGTGTEAFFGQGTRLTVV.

The V and J genes are TRBV11-1 and TRBJ1-1; D gene ambiguous. Germline loops: CDR1 SGHAT, CDR2 FQDESV (reference sequence). The CDR3 is 15 amino acids. Trimming cost V 3 bases and J 2 bases, with 13 bases left between them. As DNA, the CDR3 is TGTGCCAGCAGCTTCAGGAAGGGAGGAAACACTGAAGCTTTCTTT. Amino acids: CASSFRKGGNTEAFF.

The chain carries TRBV30 and TRBJ2-1, with 7 bases identical to TRBD2. The V gene end was trimmed by 0 bases and the J gene end by 0 bases; junction bases not matched to a gene: 2. This CDR3 is built from 15 residues. Germline V gene lookup returns CDR1 GTSNPN and CDR2 SVGIG (reference sequence). CDR3 nucleotide sequence: TGTGCCTGGAGTGTAGGGACTATCTCCTACAATGAGCAGTTCTTC. Protein product: CAWSVGTISYNEQFF.

The V and J genes are TRBV7-2 and TRBJ2-5; D unclear. The CDR3 length is 13 residues. V gave up 6 bases and J gave up 1 base, with 9 bases separating them. Germline CDR1 reads SGHTA; CDR2 reads FQGNSA. The CDR3 here is CASRFPPQETQYF. CDR3 in DNA: TGTGCCAGCAGATTCCCCCCCCAAGAGACCCAGTACTTC.

The chain uses TRBV4-2 and TRBJ1-2; 10 bases are shared with TRBD1. Trimming cost V 4 bases and J 6 bases; bases outside gene matches: 2. This CDR3 comprises 13 residues. Germline CDR1 LGHNA, CDR2 YNFKEQ. The chain's CDR3 is CASSPGTGDGYTF. CDR3 nucleotide sequence: TGTGCCAGCAGCCCCGGGACAGGGGATGGCTACACCTTC.

This clone turned up a few times. The rearrangement joins TRBV9 to TRBJ2-7, with D unclear. This CDR3 contains 14 residues. Germline loops: CDR1 SGDLS, CDR2 YYNGEE. Trimming stripped 0 bases from V and 6 bases from J, with 13 bases between. As DNA, the CDR3 is TGTGCCAGCAGCGTAGCTGGGCAGGCTGGCGAGCAGTACTTC. Its protein is CASSVAGQAGEQYF.

CDR3 amino acids: CASSSMGRPNEKLFF. The CDR3 coding sequence is TGTGCCAGCAGCTCGATGGGACGGCCTAATGAAAAACTGTTTTTT. The rearrangement uses TRBV7-3 and TRBJ1-4, with TRBD1 as a possible D gene (5 bases). Per germline, CDR1 SGHTA and CDR2 FQGTGA. The V gene lost 4 bases and the J gene lost 3 bases, with 12 bases spanning the gap. This CDR3 is 15 amino acids long. Drawing the rest from reference TRBV7-3 and TRBJ1-4, the complete variable domain is GAGVSQTPSNKVTEKGKYVELRCDPISGHTALYWYRQSLGQGPEFLIYFQGTGAADDSGLPNDRFFAVRPEGSVSTLKIQRTERGDSAVYLCASSSMGRPNEKLFFGSGTQLSVL.

This clone was picked up one time. The chain links TRBV7-9 to TRBJ1-3; D unclear. The CDR3 sequence is 16 residues long. Deletions cut 5 bases from V and 0 bases from J, with 14 bases between. CDR1 is SEHNR and CDR2 is FQNEAQ in the germline V gene (reference sequence). CDR3 sequence: CASSQSLGSSGNTIYF. The CDR3 DNA reads TGTGCCAGCAGCCAAAGCCTTGGGAGCTCTGGAAACACCATATATTTT.

The genes are TRBV4-1 and TRBJ1-4, with unresolved D. Germline CDR1 and CDR2: MGHRA and YSYEKL. The CDR3 is made up of 15 amino acids. The germline V and J ends were trimmed by 4 bases and 3 bases, with 12 bases remaining between them. The CDR3 reads CASSPRAWANEKLFF. CDR3 in DNA: TGCGCCAGCAGCCCCCGGGCTTGGGCTAATGAAAAACTGTTTTTT.

Turning to this clone: Other DNA sequences of this sample code for an identical CDR3. The V call is TRBV18, the J call TRBJ1-1; maybe TRBD1 (5 bases). Per germline, CDR1 KGHSH and CDR2 LQKENI. This CDR3 spans 13 amino acids. The germline V and J ends were trimmed by 1 base and 3 bases, with 6 bases remaining between them. The DNA for the CDR3 is TGTGCCAGCTCACCACAAGGGGACACTGAAGCTTTCTTT. It is translated as CASSPQGDTEAFF.

The chain couples TRBV18 to TRBJ1-5, with no clear D. The V gene's germline CDR1 is KGHSH and CDR2 LQKENI. This CDR3 region has 14 residues. V was trimmed by 3 bases and J by 5 bases, leaving 11 bases between them. In nucleotides, the CDR3 is TGTGCCAGCTCACCGGGGTTCGCGGATCAGCCCCAGCATTTT. Translated, it gives CASSPGFADQPQHF.

V is TRBV21-1 and J is TRBJ1-5. TRBV21-1 has pseudogene status. The CDR3 runs 16 residues. This chain's CDR3 is CASSKGGFGGPQPQHF. CDR3 DNA: TGTGCCAGCAGCAAAGGGGGTTTTGGGGGACCTCAGCCCCAGCATTTT.

The rearrangement links TRBV19 to TRBJ2-3; no firm D call. Trimming cost V 10 bases and J 3 bases, with 14 bases left between them. Germline loops: CDR1 LNHDA, CDR2 SQIVND (reference sequence). The CDR3 totals 13 residues. The CDR3 DNA sequence: TGTGCCACAAGGACGGCACAAACAGATACGCAGTATTTT. It yields the protein CATRTAQTDTQYF.

V and J are TRBV11-3 and TRBJ2-7; the D is unclear. The CDR3 consists of 12 residues. The germline CDR1 and CDR2 sequences are SGHNT and YENEEA. V was trimmed by 6 bases and J by 5 bases, leaving 11 bases between them. The CDR3 bases are TGTGCCAGCAGGGCCTGGGGAAACGAGCAGTACTTC. Translated, it gives CASRAWGNEQYF.

The chain recombines TRBV11-3 with TRBJ1-5, with D unclear. Germline loops: CDR1 SGHNT, CDR2 YENEEA. The CDR3 runs 12 residues. V lost 5 bases and J 4 bases, leaving 6 bases between the germline ends. CDR3 region: CASSQLNQPQHF. The CDR3 nucleotides are TGTGCCAGCAGCCAATTAAATCAGCCCCAGCATTTT.

This sequence joins TRBV2 and TRBJ2-3; D assignment may be TRBD1 or TRBD2 (5 bases each). CDR1 is SNHLY and CDR2 is FYNNEI in the germline V gene. V lost 6 bases and J lost 2, with 6 bases in between. The CDR3 is 12 residues long. CDR3 loop: CASRGDTDTQYF. CDR3 DNA sequence: TGTGCCAGCAGGGGGGACACAGATACGCAGTATTTT. The full variable domain, completed using reference TRBV2 and TRBJ2-3, is EPEVTQTPSHQVTQMGQEVILRCVPISNHLYFYWYRQILGQKVEFLVSFYNNEISEKSEIFDDQFSVERPDGSNFTLKIRSTKLEDSAMYFCASRGDTDTQYFGPGTRLTVL.

The chain recombines TRBV7-9 with TRBJ2-5, with 8 bases lining up with TRBD1. The CDR3 is 13 residues long. The V segment lost 4 bases and the J segment 4 bases; nucleotides outside the gene matches: 2. Germline CDR1 SEHNR, CDR2 FQNEAQ (reference sequence). The CDR3 bases are TGTGCCAGCAGCTCCGGACAGGGAGAGACCCAGTACTTC. It codes for CASSSGQGETQYF.

The genes are TRBV7-6 and TRBJ2-5, with D perhaps matching TRBD1 (6 bases). V was cut by 5 bases and J by 7 bases, with 17 bases left in between. This CDR3 has 14 amino acids. CDR1 SGHVS and CDR2 FNYEAQ come from the germline V gene. The CDR3 DNA sequence: TGTGCCAGCAGCAACAGGGTTCAGAAGGCGACCCAGTACTTC. It encodes CASSNRVQKATQYF.

This rearrangement joins TRBV7-3 to TRBJ1-1; TRBD1 matches at 11 bases. This CDR3 has 16 residues. Germline CDR1 and CDR2: SGHTA and FQGTGA. The ends lost 4 bases at V and 5 bases at J; junction bases unmatched: 9. The DNA of the CDR3 is TGTGCCAGCAGCTCTAGTGCTGGGACAGGGGGAACTGAAGCTTTCTTT. Protein product: CASSSSAGTGGTEAFF.

The V gene is TRBV5-1, the J gene TRBJ2-5; D possibly corresponds to TRBD2 (6 bases). CDR1 and CDR2 from the germline V gene are SGHRS and YFSETQ. V was clipped by 0 bases and J by 4 bases, with 13 bases between them. The CDR3 contains 15 residues. The CDR3 DNA reads as TGCGCCAGCAGCTTGGGGTGGGGAGGAGGAGAGACCCAGTACTTC. Protein product: CASSLGWGGGETQYF. The whole variable domain, filled in from reference TRBV5-1 and TRBJ2-5, reads KAGVTQTPRYLIKTRGQQVTLSCSPISGHRSVSWYQQTPGQGLQFLFEYFSETQRNKGNFPGRFSGRQFSNSRSEMNVSTLELGDSALYLCASSLGWGGGETQYFGPGTRLLVL.

The chain has TRBV5-1 and TRBJ1-1; D might be TRBD1 (5 bases). The germline V and J ends were trimmed by 0 bases and 8 bases, with 14 bases remaining between them. This CDR3 has 14 amino acids. Germline values: CDR1 SGHRS, CDR2 YFSETQ. The CDR3 region is CASSLGDPAGEAFF. The CDR3, as DNA: TGCGCCAGCAGCTTGGGGGACCCCGCGGGAGAAGCTTTCTTT.

This chain links TRBV5-1 with TRBJ2-1, with D tentatively TRBD1 or TRBD2 (6 bases each). Germline CDR1 and CDR2: SGHRS and YFSETQ. The V end was cut by 4 bases, the J end by 0 bases, with 17 bases between. The CDR3 loop spans 17 amino acids. CDR3 bases: TGCGCCAGCAGCCTAAGGCCGGGGGCCGCCTCCTACAATGAGCAGTTCTTC. Its translation: CASSLRPGAASYNEQFF.

The chain carries TRBV27 and TRBJ2-7; 9 bases fit TRBD1. Losses at the gene ends were 6 bases for V and 2 bases for J; bases not matched to a gene: 5. The CDR3 consists of 14 residues. Germline CDR1 MNHEY, CDR2 SMNVEV (reference sequence). This CDR3 is CASRLDRGPYEQYF. DNA of the CDR3: TGTGCCAGCAGGCTGGACAGGGGCCCCTACGAGCAGTACTTC.